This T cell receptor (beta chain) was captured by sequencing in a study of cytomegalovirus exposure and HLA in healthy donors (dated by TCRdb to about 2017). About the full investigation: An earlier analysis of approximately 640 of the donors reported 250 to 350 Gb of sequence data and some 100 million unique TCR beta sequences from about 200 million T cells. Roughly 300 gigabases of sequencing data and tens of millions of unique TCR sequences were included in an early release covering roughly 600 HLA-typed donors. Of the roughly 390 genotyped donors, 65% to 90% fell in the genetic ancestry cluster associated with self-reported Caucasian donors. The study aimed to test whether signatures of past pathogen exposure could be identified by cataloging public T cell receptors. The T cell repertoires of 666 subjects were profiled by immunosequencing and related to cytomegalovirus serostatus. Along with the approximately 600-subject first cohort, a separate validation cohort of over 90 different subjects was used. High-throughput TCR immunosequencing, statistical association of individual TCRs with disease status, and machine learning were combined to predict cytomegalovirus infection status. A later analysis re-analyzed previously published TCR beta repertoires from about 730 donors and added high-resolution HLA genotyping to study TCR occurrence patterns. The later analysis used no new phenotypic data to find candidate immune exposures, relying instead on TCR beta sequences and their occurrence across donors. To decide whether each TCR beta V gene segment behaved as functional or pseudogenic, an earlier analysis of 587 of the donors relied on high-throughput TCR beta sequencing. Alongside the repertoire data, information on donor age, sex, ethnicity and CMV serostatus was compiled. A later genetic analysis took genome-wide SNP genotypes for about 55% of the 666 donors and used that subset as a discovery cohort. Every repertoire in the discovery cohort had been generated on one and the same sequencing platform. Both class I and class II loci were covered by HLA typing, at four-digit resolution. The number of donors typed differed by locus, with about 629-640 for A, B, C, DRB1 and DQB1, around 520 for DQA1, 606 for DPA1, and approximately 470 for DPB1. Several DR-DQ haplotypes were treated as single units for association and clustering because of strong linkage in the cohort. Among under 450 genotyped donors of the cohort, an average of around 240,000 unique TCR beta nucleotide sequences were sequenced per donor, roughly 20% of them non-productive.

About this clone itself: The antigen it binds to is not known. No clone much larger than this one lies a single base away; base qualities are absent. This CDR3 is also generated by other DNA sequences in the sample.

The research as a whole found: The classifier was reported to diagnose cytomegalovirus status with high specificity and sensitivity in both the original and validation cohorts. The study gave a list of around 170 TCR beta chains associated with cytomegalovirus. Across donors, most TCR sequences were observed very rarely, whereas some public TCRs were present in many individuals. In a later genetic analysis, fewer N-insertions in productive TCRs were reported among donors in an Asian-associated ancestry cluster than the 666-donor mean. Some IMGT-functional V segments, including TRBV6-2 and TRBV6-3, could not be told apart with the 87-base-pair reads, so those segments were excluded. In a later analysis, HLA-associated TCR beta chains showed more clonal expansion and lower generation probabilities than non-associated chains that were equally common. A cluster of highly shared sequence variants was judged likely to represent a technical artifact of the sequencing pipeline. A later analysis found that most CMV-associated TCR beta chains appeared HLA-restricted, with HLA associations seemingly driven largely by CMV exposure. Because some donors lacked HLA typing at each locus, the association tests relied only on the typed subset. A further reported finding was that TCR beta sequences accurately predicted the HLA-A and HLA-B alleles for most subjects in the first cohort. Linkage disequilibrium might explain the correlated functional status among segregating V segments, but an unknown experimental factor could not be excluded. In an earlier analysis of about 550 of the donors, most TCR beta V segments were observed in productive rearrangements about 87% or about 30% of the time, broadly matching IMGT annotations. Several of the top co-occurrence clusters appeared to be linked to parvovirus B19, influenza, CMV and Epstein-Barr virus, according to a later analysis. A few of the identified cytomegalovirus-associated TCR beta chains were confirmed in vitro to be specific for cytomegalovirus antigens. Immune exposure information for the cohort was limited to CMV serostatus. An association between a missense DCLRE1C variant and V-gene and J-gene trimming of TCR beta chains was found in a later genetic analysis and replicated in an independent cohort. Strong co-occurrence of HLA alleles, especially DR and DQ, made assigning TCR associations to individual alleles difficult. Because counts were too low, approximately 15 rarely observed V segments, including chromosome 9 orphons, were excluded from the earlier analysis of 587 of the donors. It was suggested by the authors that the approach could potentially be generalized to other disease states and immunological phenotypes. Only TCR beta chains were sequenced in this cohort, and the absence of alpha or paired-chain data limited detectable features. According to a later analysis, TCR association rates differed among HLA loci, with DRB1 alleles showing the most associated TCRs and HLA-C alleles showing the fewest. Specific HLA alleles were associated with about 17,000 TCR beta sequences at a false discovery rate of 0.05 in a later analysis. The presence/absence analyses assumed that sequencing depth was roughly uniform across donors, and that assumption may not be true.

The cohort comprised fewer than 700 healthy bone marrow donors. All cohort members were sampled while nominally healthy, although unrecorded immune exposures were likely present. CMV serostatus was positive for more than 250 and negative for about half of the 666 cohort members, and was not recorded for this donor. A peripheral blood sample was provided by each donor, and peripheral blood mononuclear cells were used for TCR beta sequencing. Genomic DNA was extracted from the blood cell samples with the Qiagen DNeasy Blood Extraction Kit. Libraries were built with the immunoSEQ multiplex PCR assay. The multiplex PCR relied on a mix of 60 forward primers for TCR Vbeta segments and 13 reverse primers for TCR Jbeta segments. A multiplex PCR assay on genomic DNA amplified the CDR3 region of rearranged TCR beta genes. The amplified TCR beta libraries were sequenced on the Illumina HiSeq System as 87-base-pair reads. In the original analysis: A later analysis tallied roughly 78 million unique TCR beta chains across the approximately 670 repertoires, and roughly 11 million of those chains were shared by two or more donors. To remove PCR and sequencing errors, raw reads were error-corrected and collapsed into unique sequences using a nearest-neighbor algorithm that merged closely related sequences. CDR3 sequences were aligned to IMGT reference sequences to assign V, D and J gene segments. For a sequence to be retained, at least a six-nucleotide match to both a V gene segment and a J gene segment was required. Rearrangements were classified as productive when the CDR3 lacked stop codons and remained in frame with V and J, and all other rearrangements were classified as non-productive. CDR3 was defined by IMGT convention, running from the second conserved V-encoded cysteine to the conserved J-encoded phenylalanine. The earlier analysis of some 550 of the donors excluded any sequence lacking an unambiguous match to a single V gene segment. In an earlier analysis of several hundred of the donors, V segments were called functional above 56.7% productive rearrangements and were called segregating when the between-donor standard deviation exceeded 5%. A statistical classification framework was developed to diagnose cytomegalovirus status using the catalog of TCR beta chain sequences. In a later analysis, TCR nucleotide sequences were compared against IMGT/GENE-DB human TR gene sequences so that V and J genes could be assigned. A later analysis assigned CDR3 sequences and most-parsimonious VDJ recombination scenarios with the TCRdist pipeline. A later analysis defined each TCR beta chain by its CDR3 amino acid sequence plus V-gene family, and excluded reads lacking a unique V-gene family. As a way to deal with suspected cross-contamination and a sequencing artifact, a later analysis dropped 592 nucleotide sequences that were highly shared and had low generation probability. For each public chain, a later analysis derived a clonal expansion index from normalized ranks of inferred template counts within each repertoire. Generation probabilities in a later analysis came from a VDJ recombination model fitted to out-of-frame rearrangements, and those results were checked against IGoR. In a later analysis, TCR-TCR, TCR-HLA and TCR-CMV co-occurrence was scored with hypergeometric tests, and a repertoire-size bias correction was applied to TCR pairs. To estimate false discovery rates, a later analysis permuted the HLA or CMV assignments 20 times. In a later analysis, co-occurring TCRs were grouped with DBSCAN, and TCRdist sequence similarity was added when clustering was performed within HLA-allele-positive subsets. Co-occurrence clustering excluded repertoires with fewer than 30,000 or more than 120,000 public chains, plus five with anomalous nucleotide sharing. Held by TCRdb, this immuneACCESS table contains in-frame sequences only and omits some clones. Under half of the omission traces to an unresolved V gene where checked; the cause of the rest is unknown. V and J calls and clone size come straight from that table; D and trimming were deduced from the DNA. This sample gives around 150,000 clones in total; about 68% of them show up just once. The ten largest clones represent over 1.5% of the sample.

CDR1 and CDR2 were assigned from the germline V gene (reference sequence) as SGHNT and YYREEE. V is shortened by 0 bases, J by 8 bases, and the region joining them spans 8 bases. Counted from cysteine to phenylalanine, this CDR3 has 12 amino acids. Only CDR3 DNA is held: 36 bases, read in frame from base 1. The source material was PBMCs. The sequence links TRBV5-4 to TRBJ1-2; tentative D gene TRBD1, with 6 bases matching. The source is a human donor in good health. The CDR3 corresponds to CASSLGGLGYTF. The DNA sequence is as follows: TGTGCCAGCAGCTTGGGGGGGCTGGGCTACACCTTC.